The 12 T cell receptor beta chains listed next were all sequenced from one sample in a study of long-term antiretroviral therapy in people with HIV. They ran version v3.0 of the immunoSEQ assay at survey level. Clones were read by immunoSEQ multiplex PCR, and TCRdb kept only the in-frame ones, dropping some. Among around 38,000 clones listed, about 95% were seen once. This specimen consisted of unsorted PBMCs, obtained 9.2 years after starting antiretroviral therapy. The receptor source for this set is a young man with HIV.

V gene TRBV29-1 combines with J gene TRBJ2-5; weak D call: TRBD2 (6 bases). The germline CDR1 and CDR2 sequences are SQVTM and ANQGSEA. CDR3 size: 14 residues. V gave up 2 bases and J gave up 4 bases, with 14 bases separating them. In DNA, the CDR3 is TGCAGCGTTGAACAATCCATGGGGGGAGAGACCCAGTACTTC. This codes for CSVEQSMGGETQYF.

The chain links TRBV28 to TRBJ2-7; TRBD2 aligns across 8 bases. Germline V gives CDR1 MDHEN, CDR2 SYDVKM. J lost 4 bases, V lost 1 base, and 9 bases had no gene match. This CDR3 region has 16 residues. CDR3 loop: CASSLYPLGTRYEQYF. CDR3 bases: TGTGCCAGCAGTTTATACCCCCTGGGGACTAGATACGAGCAGTACTTC.

The chain is built from TRBV9 and TRBJ1-1, with TRBD1 matching over 8 bases. Germline V gene sequence: CDR1 SGDLS, CDR2 YYNGEE. The CDR3 length is 13 residues. V was pared by 4 bases and J by 7 bases, with 6 bases of the junction left unmatched. The CDR3 DNA sequence: TGTGCCAGCAGCCCAACGGACAGGGATGAAGCTTTCTTT. It specifies CASSPTDRDEAFF.

This chain uses TRBV4-1 with TRBJ1-6; TRBD1 might be the D (5 bases). Trimming left V 2 bases short and J 7 bases short, with 12 bases between. The germline V gene encodes CDR1 MGHRA and CDR2 YSYEKL. The CDR3 loop spans 15 amino acids. Here the CDR3 reads CASSQSWGENSPLHF. Here the CDR3 DNA reads TGCGCCAGCAGCCAAAGCTGGGGGGAAAATTCACCCCTCCACTTT.

In this sample, this clone turned up once. The chain links TRBV28 to TRBJ2-7; D is possibly TRBD1 (5 bases). The CDR3 loop spans 13 amino acids. The ends were cut back, 4 bases at V and 2 bases at J, with 9 bases in the middle. Looked up from germline, CDR1 is MDHEN and CDR2 is SYDVKM. The CDR3 sequence is CASSSLGAYEQYF. The DNA for the CDR3 is TGTGCCAGCAGTTCCCTAGGGGCCTACGAGCAGTACTTC.

V and J are TRBV5-4 and TRBJ2-5; 9 nucleotides match TRBD2. The CDR3 length is 13 residues. J lost 2 bases, V lost 9 bases, and 5 bases had no gene match. Germline V CDR1 and CDR2: SGHNT, YYREEE (reference sequence). The CDR3 region has the DNA TGTGCCACCCCTCTAGCGGGGCAAGAGACCCAGTACTTC. As protein: CATPLAGQETQYF. The entire variable domain, with the rest obtained from reference TRBV5-4 and TRBJ2-5, is as follows: ETGVTQSPTHLIKTRGQQVTLRCSSQSGHNTVSWYQQALGQGPQFIFQYYREEENGRGNFPPRFSGLQFPNYSSELNVNALELDDSALYLCATPLAGQETQYFGPGTRLLVL.

This clone has more than one count but fewer than ten. The genes are TRBV7-9 and TRBJ1-5; D is unclear. CDR3 length: 13 residues. The germline V gene encodes CDR1 SEHNR and CDR2 FQNEAQ (reference sequence). Trimming took 2 bases from V and 0 from J, leaving 2 bases between them. The CDR3 is CASSLRSNQPQHF. As DNA, the CDR3 is TGTGCCAGCAGCTTACGTAGCAATCAGCCCCAGCATTTT.

The chain has TRBV5-1 and TRBJ1-1; 10 positions match TRBD1. The germline gives CDR1 SGHRS, CDR2 YFSETQ. The CDR3 loop spans 14 amino acids. With 4 bases clipped from V and 7 bases from J, the junction kept 7 bases outside the gene matches. The CDR3 region has the DNA TGCGCCAGCAGCCTGACAGGGGGCCGGATTGAAGCTTTCTTT. Its protein is CASSLTGGRIEAFF.

The chain joins TRBV29-1 to TRBJ2-2; possibly TRBD1 for D (7 bases). Per germline, CDR1 SQVTM and CDR2 ANQGSEA. Trimming left V 4 bases short and J 2 bases short, with 11 bases between. This CDR3 region has 14 residues. CDR3 protein: CSVGGTANTGELFF. In DNA form, the CDR3 reads TGCAGCGTTGGCGGGACAGCTAACACCGGGGAGCTGTTTTTT.

This clone appeared a single time. V gene TRBV7-9 combines with J gene TRBJ2-2, with 9 bases aligning to TRBD1. V gave up 5 bases and J gave up 5 bases; unmatched junction bases: 15. In germline, CDR1 is SEHNR, CDR2 FQNEAQ (reference sequence). The length of the CDR3 is 18 residues. The CDR3 loop reads CASSGPGQGPFQTGELFF. The DNA of the CDR3 is TGTGCCAGCAGCGGACCGGGACAGGGTCCCTTCCAGACCGGGGAGCTGTTTTTT.

The chain links TRBV6-1 to TRBJ1-1; TRBD1 might be the D (5 bases). Germline V gives CDR1 MNHNS, CDR2 SASEGT. Trimming stripped 0 bases from V and 5 bases from J, with 13 bases between. The CDR3 covers 15 residues. Here the CDR3 reads CASSEAMGRTTEAFF. The CDR3 DNA reads as TGTGCCAGCAGTGAAGCGATGGGACGAACGACTGAAGCTTTCTTT.

In the case of this clone: Because the CDR3's place on the DNA is in doubt, the DNA is left out and the CDR3 is given as listed by TCRdb. Here the CDR3 reads CASSFVQRVFGSGNTIYF. The V call is TRBV4-1, the J call TRBJ1-3. The germline gives CDR1 MGHRA, CDR2 YSYEKL. Counting both end residues, the CDR3 totals 18 amino acids.